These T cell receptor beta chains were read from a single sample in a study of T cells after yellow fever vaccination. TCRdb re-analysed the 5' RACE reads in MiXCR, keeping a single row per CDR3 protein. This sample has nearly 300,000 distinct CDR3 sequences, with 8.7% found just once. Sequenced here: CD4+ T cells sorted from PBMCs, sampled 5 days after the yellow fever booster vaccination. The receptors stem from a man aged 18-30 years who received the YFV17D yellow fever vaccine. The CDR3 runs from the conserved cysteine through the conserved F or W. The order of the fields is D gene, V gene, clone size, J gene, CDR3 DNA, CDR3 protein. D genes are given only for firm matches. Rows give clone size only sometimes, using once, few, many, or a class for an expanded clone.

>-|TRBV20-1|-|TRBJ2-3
TGCAGTGCTAGAGATCGCCGGGTCCCTGATACGCAGTATTTT
CSARDRRVPDTQYF
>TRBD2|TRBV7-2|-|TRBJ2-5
TGTGCCAGCAGCCGGACGGCCGGGGGGGAGACCCAGTACTTC
CASSRTAGGETQYF
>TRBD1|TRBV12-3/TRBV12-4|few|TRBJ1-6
TGTGCCAGCAGTCGCGAGGGGGCAGTCAATTCACCCCTCCACTTT
CASSREGAVNSPLHF
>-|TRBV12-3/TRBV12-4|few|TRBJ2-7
TGTGCCAGCAGTACCGGGACGGCAACCTACGAGCAGTACTTC
CASSTGTATYEQYF
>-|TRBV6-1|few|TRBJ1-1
TGTGCCAGCAGTCGGGACTTCCGGAACACTGAAGCTTTCTTT
CASSRDFRNTEAFF
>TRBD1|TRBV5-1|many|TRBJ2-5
TGCGCCAGCAGCCCCGGGACAGGGTTAGAGACCCAGTACTTC
CASSPGTGLETQYF
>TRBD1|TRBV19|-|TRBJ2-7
TGTGCCAGTACCTCGGGACAGGGGGCCCACGAGCAGTACTTC
CASTSGQGAHEQYF
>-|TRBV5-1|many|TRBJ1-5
TGCGCCAGCAGCTTGGAGGGGGTAAGCAATCAGCCCCAGCATTTT
CASSLEGVSNQPQHF
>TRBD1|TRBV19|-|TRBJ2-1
TGTGCCAGTAGTAGACAGGGGAAGAATGAGCAGTTCTTC
CASSRQGKNEQFF
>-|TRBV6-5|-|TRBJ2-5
TGTGCCAGCAGTTACTCCCCCTCACGCCAAGAGACCCAGTACTTC
CASSYSPSRQETQYF
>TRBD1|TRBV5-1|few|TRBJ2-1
TGCGCCAGCAGCTTAGAAGGGGGCGATGAGCAGTTCTTC
CASSLEGGDEQFF
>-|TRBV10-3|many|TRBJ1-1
TGTGCCTCGAAACGTCAGGGACTAAGCACTGAAGCTTTCTTT
CASKRQGLSTEAFF
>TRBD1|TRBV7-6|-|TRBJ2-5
TGTGCCAGCAGCTCCATGACAGGGGAAATGGAGACCCAGTACTTC
CASSSMTGEMETQYF
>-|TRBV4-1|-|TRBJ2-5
TGCGCCAGCAAACCTCTCTGGGGCAGGGTAGAAGAGACCCAGTACTTC
CASKPLWGRVEETQYF
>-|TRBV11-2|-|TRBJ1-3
TGTGCCAGCAGCTTAGATCCCCCGACAGCCATATATTTT
CASSLDPPTAIYF
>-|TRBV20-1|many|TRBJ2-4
TGCAGTGCTCGGCCCGCCGGGGACCAAAACATTCAGTACTTC
CSARPAGDQNIQYF
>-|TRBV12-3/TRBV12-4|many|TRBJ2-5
TGTGCCAGCACTTTCGGGGGGCCCCAAGAGACCCAGTACTTC
CASTFGGPQETQYF
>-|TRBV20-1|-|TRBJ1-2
TGCAGTGCTAGTTTGGCCCAAAACTATGGCTACACCTTC
CSASLAQNYGYTF
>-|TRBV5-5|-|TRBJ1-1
TGTGCCAGCAGCTACCAAACTGAAGCTTTCTTT
CASSYQTEAFF
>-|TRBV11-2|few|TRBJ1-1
TGTGCCAGCAGCCTCGGAACCAGGGGTACTGAAGCTTTCTTT
CASSLGTRGTEAFF
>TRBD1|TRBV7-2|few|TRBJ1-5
TGTGCCAGCAGCTTGCAGGGGGGGCTCAATCAGCCCCAGCATTTT
CASSLQGGLNQPQHF
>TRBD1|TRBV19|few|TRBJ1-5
TGTGCCAGTAGACTAGGACAGGCGAGGGATCAGCCCCAGCATTTT
CASRLGQARDQPQHF
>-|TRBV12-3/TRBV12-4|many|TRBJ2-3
TGTGCCAGCAGAGATACGGGGGCACAAGATACGCAGTATTTT
CASRDTGAQDTQYF
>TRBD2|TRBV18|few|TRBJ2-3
TGTGCCAGCTCAGCCAACGGGGGGGCCAGTGATACGCAGTATTTT
CASSANGGASDTQYF
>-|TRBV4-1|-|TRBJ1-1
TGCGCCAGCAGCCCTTTACAGACGGATTTGAACACTGAAGCTTTCTTT
CASSPLQTDLNTEAFF
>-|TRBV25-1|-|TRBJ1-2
TGTGCCAGCAGTGAATCGGCCCGGGAATGGGGCTACACCTTC
CASSESAREWGYTF
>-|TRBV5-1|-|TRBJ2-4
TGCGCCAGCAGCTTTGATCCGGGGCAAAACATTCAGTACTTC
CASSFDPGQNIQYF
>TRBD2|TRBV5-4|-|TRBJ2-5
TGTGCCAGCAGCTTGAGACTAGCGGTCCAAGAGACCCAGTACTTC
CASSLRLAVQETQYF
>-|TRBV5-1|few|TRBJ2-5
TGCGCCAGCAGCTTGGATGCCAGGGGTTATTCGGCGGAGACCCAGTACTTC
CASSLDARGYSAETQYF
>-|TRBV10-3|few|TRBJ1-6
TGTGCCATCACCATAGAACCGAAAGACTCACCCCTCCACTTT
CAITIEPKDSPLHF
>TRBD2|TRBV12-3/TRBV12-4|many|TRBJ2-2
TGTGCCAGCAGCCAGCGGGGGAAGGATACCGGGGAGCTGTTTTTT
CASSQRGKDTGELFF
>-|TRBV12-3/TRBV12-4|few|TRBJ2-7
TGTGCCAGCAGTTTTGACGGGGGATCGTCAGCCTACGAGCAGTACTTC
CASSFDGGSSAYEQYF
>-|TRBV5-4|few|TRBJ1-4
TGTGCCAGCAGCTTGCGGCGGGGGGAAAAACTGTTTTTT
CASSLRRGEKLFF
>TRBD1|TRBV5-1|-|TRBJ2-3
TGCGCCAGCAGCGCTCCGACAGGGGCCGAGACGGATACGCAGTATTTT
CASSAPTGAETDTQYF
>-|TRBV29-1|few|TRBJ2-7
TGCAGCGTTACCGGGACGGGTCCCTACGAGCAGTACTTC
CSVTGTGPYEQYF
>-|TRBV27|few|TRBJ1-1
TGTGCCAGCAGTAGGGAAAGGGTTAGGACTGAAGCTTTCTTT
CASSRERVRTEAFF
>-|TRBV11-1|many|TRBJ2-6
TGTGCCAGCAGCGTCAGGGAGGGGGCGGCCGGGGCCAACGTCCTGACTTTC
CASSVREGAAGANVLTF
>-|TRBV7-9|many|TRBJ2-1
TGTGCCAGCAGCCCCCAGAATGAGCAGTTCTTC
CASSPQNEQFF
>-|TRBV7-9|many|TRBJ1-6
TGTGCCAGCAGCAGCCAGGGGTGGGGATCACCCCTCCACTTT
CASSSQGWGSPLHF
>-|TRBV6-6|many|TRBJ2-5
TGTGCCACAGGCCGGGTGGGAGAGACCCAGTACTTC
CATGRVGETQYF
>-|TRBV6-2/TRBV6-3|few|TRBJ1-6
TGTGCCAGCAGTTACTGGTCCTATAATTCACCCCTCCACTTT
CASSYWSYNSPLHF
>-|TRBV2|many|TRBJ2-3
TGTGCCAGCAGGTTACTGAGGTCGAGGGATACGCAGTATTTT
CASRLLRSRDTQYF
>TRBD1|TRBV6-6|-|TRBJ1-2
TGTGCCAGCAGCAGCCCGACAGGGTTCAATCCCTCTGGCTACACCTTC
CASSSPTGFNPSGYTF
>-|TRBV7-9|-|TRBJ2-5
TGTGCCAGCGGGATCAGCGGGGAGACCCAGTACTTC
CASGISGETQYF
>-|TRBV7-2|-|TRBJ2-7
TGTGCCAGCAGCCTTGGGGGTAGCGCGTCCTACGAGCAGTACTTC
CASSLGGSASYEQYF